This passage covers 26 T cell receptor beta chains from one sample sequenced in a study of OX40 agonist ivuxolimab in advanced cancers. Sequenced by immunoSEQ multiplex PCR; TCRdb stores in-frame clones only, minus some. There are tens of thousands of clones in the sample; less than 90% occur only once, and about 4.8% lies in the top ten. The sequencing used CD4+ or CD8+ T cells sorted from blood, collected in a trial of the OX40 agonist ivuxolimab. These receptors were taken from an adult with an advanced solid tumor such as melanoma, head and neck, liver or kidney cancer.

This clone came up once. This sequence joins TRBV28 and TRBJ2-6; TRBD2 matches 15 bases. The germline V gene encodes CDR1 MDHEN and CDR2 SYDVKM. The CDR3 has 19 residues. J was trimmed by 1 base and V by 5 bases; bases with no gene match: 6. The CDR3 DNA follows: TGTGCCAGCAGTACGGGACTAGCGGGGGGCCTGTCTGGGGCCAACGTCCTGACTTTC. Amino acids: CASSTGLAGGLSGANVLTF. Looking up the rest from reference TRBV28 and TRBJ2-6 gives the full variable domain: DVKVTQSSRYLVKRTGEKVFLECVQDMDHENMFWYRQDPGLGLRLIYFSYDVKMKEKGDIPEGYSVSREKKERFSLILESASTNQTSMYLCASSTGLAGGLSGANVLTFGAGSRLTVL.

The gene calls are TRBV28 and TRBJ1-4; D unclear. This CDR3 contains 14 residues. Trimming took off 6 bases at V and 7 bases at J, with 15 bases between the two ends. From germline, CDR1 is MDHEN and CDR2 SYDVKM. The DNA of the CDR3 is TGTGCCAGCAGCCCCTCACAGCGGACTGAAAAACTGTTTTTT. This encodes CASSPSQRTEKLFF.

The rearrangement links TRBV28 to TRBJ1-4; TRBD1 might be the D (6 bases). Germline V CDR1 and CDR2: MDHEN, SYDVKM. The V gene lost 3 bases and the J gene lost 8 bases, with 16 bases spanning the gap. There are 15 residues in the CDR3. The CDR3 reads CASSLKQGIYEKLFF. The CDR3 DNA reads as TGTGCCAGCAGTTTGAAACAGGGAATTTACGAAAAACTGTTTTTT.

As DNA, the CDR3 is TGTGCCAGCAGCCATGCCGGGGACAGGAGCTCCTACGAGCAGTACTTC. Amino acids: CASSHAGDRSSYEQYF. The rearrangement uses TRBV11-2 and TRBJ2-7, with TRBD1 matching over 8 bases. Germline V gene lookup returns CDR1 SGHAT and CDR2 FQNNGV. The J segment lost 0 bases and the V segment lost 5 bases, leaving 9 bases of the junction unmatched. The CDR3 spans 16 residues.

The rearrangement joins TRBV6-1 to TRBJ2-5; D possibly corresponds to TRBD2 (6 bases). Trimming took off 4 bases at V and 2 bases at J, with 11 bases between the two ends. CDR3 length equals 14 residues. Germline V CDR1 and CDR2: MNHNS, SASEGT. This chain's CDR3 is CASSAASVQETQYF. The DNA for the CDR3 is TGTGCCAGCAGTGCCGCTAGCGTGCAAGAGACCCAGTACTTC.

In regard to this clone: Other DNA sequences of this sample code for an identical CDR3. The chain is built from TRBV6-6 and TRBJ1-1; D uncertain. This CDR3 comprises 13 residues. Germline CDR1 reads MNHNY; CDR2 reads SVGAGI (reference sequence). Trimming shortened V by 2 bases and J by 0 bases, and 4 bases separated the two germline ends. In DNA, the CDR3 is TGTGCCAGCAGTTACACTTTGAACACTGAAGCTTTCTTT. Its protein product is CASSYTLNTEAFF.

This chain uses TRBV27 with TRBJ1-1, with 9 bases that match TRBD1. This CDR3 contains 17 residues. Germline V gives CDR1 MNHEY, CDR2 SMNVEV (reference sequence). V was clipped by 6 bases and J by 7 bases; unmatched bases: 18. CDR3: CASRKQGARLPELEAFF. CDR3 nucleotides: TGTGCCAGCAGGAAACAGGGGGCGCGACTACCAGAGCTTGAAGCTTTCTTT.

V usage is TRBV25-1 and J usage is TRBJ1-6; tentatively, D is TRBD1 (5 bases). In germline, CDR1 is MGHDK, CDR2 SYGVNS. Trimming took off 0 bases at V and 1 base at J, with 10 bases between the two ends. The CDR3 extends over 17 amino acids. The CDR3 reads CASSEYSGTSYNSPLHF. DNA for the CDR3: TGTGCCAGCAGTGAATATTCTGGGACTTCCTATAATTCACCCCTCCACTTT.

The chain joins TRBV6-5 to TRBJ1-1; D uncertain. Trimming took off 0 bases at V and 6 bases at J, with 14 bases between the two ends. The germline gives CDR1 MNHEY, CDR2 SVGAGI. The CDR3 sequence is 15 residues long. CDR3 region: CASSYSLQKTAEAFF. In DNA, the CDR3 is TGTGCCAGCAGTTACTCTTTGCAGAAAACCGCTGAAGCTTTCTTT.

This clone showed up just a few times. V and J are TRBV7-2 and TRBJ1-5; D uncertain. CDR1 SGHTA and CDR2 FQGNSA come from the germline V gene. The CDR3 covers 14 residues. V shed 5 bases and J shed 2 bases, with 10 bases lying between them. CDR3 sequence: CASSLEGGNQPQHF. The CDR3 nucleotides are TGTGCCAGCAGCCTCGAGGGAGGCAATCAGCCCCAGCATTTT.

The chain joins TRBV29-1 to TRBJ2-3; 8 nucleotides agree with TRBD2. Germline assignment: CDR1 SQVTM and CDR2 ANQGSEA. The CDR3 spans 15 residues. The ends lost 0 bases at V and 2 bases at J; junction bases unmatched: 4. CDR3 sequence: CSVEDAGGHTDTQYF. In DNA form, the CDR3 reads TGCAGCGTTGAAGACGCGGGGGGTCACACAGATACGCAGTATTTT.

The chain carries TRBV6-6 and TRBJ2-7; 9 bases align to TRBD2. Germline CDR1 reads MNHNY; CDR2 reads SVGAGI (reference sequence). V was clipped by 0 bases and J by 4 bases; unmatched bases: 4. This CDR3 has 15 amino acids. CDR3 region: CASSYSATSGYEQYF. CDR3 in DNA: TGTGCCAGCAGTTACTCCGCGACTAGCGGTTACGAGCAGTACTTC.

V and J are TRBV5-1 and TRBJ1-5; D is possibly TRBD1 (6 bases). V lost 2 bases to trimming and J lost 4 bases, with 7 bases between them. The CDR3 runs to 13 residues. From germline, CDR1 is SGHRS and CDR2 YFSETQ. CDR3 DNA: TGCGCCAGCAGCTTCACAGGGAATCAGCCCCAGCATTTT. Amino acid sequence: CASSFTGNQPQHF.

V gene TRBV28 combines with J gene TRBJ1-5, with D uncertain. V was clipped by 4 bases and J by 0 bases, with 7 bases between them. Germline V gives CDR1 MDHEN, CDR2 SYDVKM. This CDR3 contains 14 residues. The CDR3 is CASSYGNSNQPQHF. The DNA of the CDR3 is TGTGCCAGCAGTTACGGAAATAGCAATCAGCCCCAGCATTTT.

The gene calls are TRBV7-9 and TRBJ2-1; D not resolved. Trimming cost V 5 bases and J 6 bases, with 2 bases left between them. The CDR3 consists of 10 residues. CDR1 and CDR2 (germline): SEHNR, FQNEAQ (reference sequence). CDR3 bases: TGTGCCAGCAGCCGCAATGAGCAGTTCTTC. Its protein product is CASSRNEQFF.

The chain combines TRBV5-4 with TRBJ2-2, with TRBD2 identical over 8 bases. Germline loops: CDR1 SGHNT, CDR2 YYREEE (reference sequence). This CDR3 has 17 amino acids. V dropped 3 bases and J dropped 0; count of bases not matched to a gene: 7. CDR3 residues: CASSSSLTSANTGELFF. The CDR3 bases are TGTGCCAGCAGCTCCTCGCTGACTAGCGCGAACACCGGGGAGCTGTTTTTT.

The chain uses TRBV28 and TRBJ2-7; 12 bases map to TRBD1. This CDR3 region has 14 residues. The germline V gene has CDR1 MDHEN and CDR2 SYDVKM. The J segment lost 3 bases and the V segment lost 6 bases, leaving 3 bases of the junction unmatched. CDR3 sequence (DNA): TGTGCCAGCAGGGGGACAGGGGGCCTCTACGAGCAGTACTTC. Translation: CASRGTGGLYEQYF.

This clone has a single count. The chain recombines TRBV6-6 with TRBJ1-3; a weak D match, TRBD1 (6 bases). Per the germline V gene, CDR1 is MNHNY and CDR2 is SVGAGI (reference sequence). The V end lost 0 bases, the J end lost 7 bases, and 10 bases lay between the germline ends. The CDR3 has 14 residues. The CDR3 sequence: CASSYSTGANTIYF. CDR3 nucleotide sequence: TGTGCCAGCAGTTACTCGACAGGAGCGAACACCATATATTTT.

This clone was seen only a few times. The rearrangement uses TRBV29-1 and TRBJ1-6; 7 bases match TRBD1. The CDR3 has 12 residues. CDR1 is SQVTM and CDR2 is ANQGSEA in the germline V gene. J gave up 6 bases and V 7 bases, and 3 bases lay outside the gene matches. CDR3 in DNA: TGCAGCGCAAGACAGGGTAATTCACCCCTCCACTTT. Translation: CSARQGNSPLHF.

CDR3 sequence (DNA): TGTGCCAGCAGAGATTTAGCGGGAGGGCCTGAGACCCAGTACTTC. It yields the protein CASRDLAGGPETQYF. The genes are TRBV2 and TRBJ2-5; 11 positions agree with TRBD2. J gave up 5 bases and V 6 bases, and 8 bases lay outside the gene matches. Germline V gives CDR1 SNHLY, CDR2 FYNNEI. This CDR3 has 15 residues.

This clone was counted a few times. This chain connects TRBV19 to TRBJ1-5; a possible D gene is TRBD1 (5 bases). CDR1 and CDR2 from the germline V gene are LNHDA and SQIVND (reference sequence). Deletions cut 6 bases from V and 5 bases from J, with 14 bases between. CDR3 size: 14 residues. CDR3 nucleotide sequence: TGTGCCAGTAGAAGGGCAGGGAGGCATCAGCCCCAGCATTTT. Translated, it gives CASRRAGRHQPQHF.

This rearrangement joins TRBV6-1 to TRBJ1-2; D is undetermined. This CDR3 has 11 residues. The V end was cut by 1 base, the J end by 11 bases, with 8 bases between. CDR1 and CDR2 from the germline V gene are MNHNS and SASEGT. CDR3 nucleotides: TGTGCCAGCAGTGAAGGTATAGCTTACACCTTC. Its translation: CASSEGIAYTF.

The J gene is TRBJ1-2, the V gene TRBV28; weak D call: TRBD1 (5 bases). This CDR3 spans 13 amino acids. From germline, CDR1 is MDHEN and CDR2 SYDVKM. Trimming left V 6 bases short and J 4 bases short, with 12 bases between. In DNA form, the CDR3 reads TGTGCCAGCAGGGTGGGTGGGGCCTATGGCTACACCTTC. Amino acids: CASRVGGAYGYTF.

CDR3 region: CAWGTGLGGEQYF. The CDR3 nucleotides read TGTGCCTGGGGGACAGGCCTAGGCGGCGAGCAGTACTTC. The chain is built from TRBV30 and TRBJ2-7; 8 bases match TRBD1. Trimming took 5 bases from V and 6 from J; bases not matched to a gene: 9. This CDR3 has 13 amino acids. CDR1 is GTSNPN and CDR2 is SVGIG in the germline V gene (reference sequence).

The V gene is TRBV15, the J gene TRBJ2-5; no reliable D call. Germline CDR1 is LNHNV and CDR2 is YYDKDF (reference sequence). The CDR3 contains 14 residues. V was shortened by 5 bases and J by 5 bases, with 15 bases between the two germline ends. The CDR3 coding sequence is TGTGCCACCAGCCTTCGAAATCCTTCCGAGACCCAGTACTTC. This codes for CATSLRNPSETQYF.

The V gene is TRBV10-2, the J gene TRBJ2-7; D call uncertain. CDR1 WSHSY and CDR2 SAAADI come from the germline V gene. V was cut by 6 bases and J by 0 bases, with 6 bases left in between. The CDR3 is 12 residues long. The CDR3 DNA sequence: TGCGCCAGCAGGACGGGCTCCTACGAGCAGTACTTC. This gives the protein CASRTGSYEQYF.